This record concerns one TCR beta chain sequence. This sample is drawn from a study of blood T cell repertoires in COVID-19. Study details: Whether acute or convalescent, the COVID-19 samples came from the United States, Italy and Spain. T cells, B-cell-depleted T cells, or PBMCs provided the cDNA or gDNA that served as material.

The CDR3 totals 11 residues. Germline CDR1 reads SNHLY; CDR2 reads FYNNEI. V lost 7 bases and J 6 bases, leaving 10 bases between the germline ends. As processed by the authors: How many nucleated cells were present was estimated from reference gene primer amplification. TCRdb's table, derived via immunoSEQ multiplex PCR, lists solely in-frame clones and lacks some. V and J calls and clone size follow that table, whereas D and trimming were derived from the DNA. The profile shows 120,000 to 150,000 clones, approximately 89% of them singletons. This TCR derives from a man aged 55 to 70 with active or convalescent COVID-19. The sequenced sample was peripheral blood. This chain uses TRBV2 with TRBJ2-7; D may be TRBD2 (6 bases). The CDR3 bases are TGTGCCAGCACTTTCGGGGGCGAGCAGTACTTC. Encoded protein: CASTFGGEQYF.